This section outlines one T cell receptor beta chain sequence together with its context. J lost 7 bases, V lost 4 bases, and 8 bases had no gene match. Germline V gene sequence: CDR1 SEHNR, CDR2 FQNEAQ (reference sequence). The CDR3 has 16 residues. The sample belongs to a study of blood T cell repertoires in COVID-19. The method was immunoSEQ multiplex PCR; TCRdb's version includes in-frame clones alone and lacks a portion of them. Here the sample spans over 130,000 clones, about 86% being singletons. Sequences were obtained from peripheral blood. The receptor comes from a woman between 55 and 75 years old with acute or convalescent COVID-19. The V call is TRBV7-9, the J call TRBJ2-1; 12 bases are a match to TRBD2. The CDR3 DNA reads TGTGCCAGCAGCTACTCGACTAGCGGGAGTGGGAATGAGCAGTTCTTC. It codes for CASSYSTSGSGNEQFF.